Given below is one T cell receptor beta chain in context. These data belong to a study of shared clonotypes between healthy human individuals. Terminally differentiated effector memory CD45RA+ cells were excluded by CCR7 positive selection of CD45RO-negative cells. Generated by immunoSEQ multiplex PCR, the TCRdb table keeps only in-frame clones and is missing some. Here the sample spans some 1,900,000 clones, about 95% being singletons. The germline V and J ends were trimmed by 0 bases and 5 bases, with 14 bases remaining between them. Germline V gene sequence: CDR1 SEHNR, CDR2 FQNEAQ (reference sequence). This CDR3 has 16 amino acids.

The sample consisted of naive CD8+ T cells sorted from blood. The receptor's source is a man in his late teens or twenties in good health. This chain links TRBV7-9 with TRBJ2-1, with D possibly called TRBD1 or TRBD2 (5 bases each). CDR3 amino acids: CASSLAGGPPNNEQFF. The CDR3 bases are TGTGCCAGCAGCTTAGCTGGGGGACCTCCTAACAATGAGCAGTTCTTC.